The rows below give T cell receptor beta chains drawn from one sample of a study of shared clonotypes between healthy human individuals. Generated by immunoSEQ multiplex PCR, the TCRdb table keeps only in-frame clones and is missing some. This table has around 510,000 clones, about 96% appearing once. The sequenced material came from naive CD4+ T cells sorted from blood. The receptors derive from a woman younger than 45 in good health. Each CDR3 is given with its conserved first and last residue.

>TRBV5-1
CASSLAGGPEYEQYF
>TRBV5-4
CASNQHGSYYEQYF
>TRBV10-1
CASSESRGQETQYF
>TRBV20-1
CSADTYYEQYF
>TRBV27
CASSNSPLSSGFF
>TRBV5-6
CASSSRLRLSYNEQFF
>TRBV20-1
CSAIQGHEQFF
>TRBV28
CASRPSGPVGEQYF
>TRBV7-9
CASSGGTSGTREQYF
>TRBV10-1
CASSAGHSEQYF
>TRBV6-5
CASRGAIYGYTF
>TRBV4-2
CASSQASGGLADTSTDTQYF
>TRBV7-2
CASSARTSGRDSGTGELFF
>TRBV7-8
CASSLWGGNEKLFF
>TRBV18
CASSPGTTPIEQYF
>TRBV7-9
CASTTGGSNQPQHF
>TRBV4-1
CASSTPGRGMGTEAFF
>TRBV7-9
CASSSTRYEQYF
>TRBV6-1
CASPPQTGGAGGYTF
>TRBV19
CASRFSGTTGEQYF
>TRBV5-1
CASSLVSYSLAGGRWSYNEQFF
>TRBV6-1
CASRANYEQYF
>TRBV5-4
CASSFDSTPRADNEQFF
>TRBV28
CASSLTGLNDGELFF
>TRBV6-6
CATRGRTNTGELFF
>TRBV4-1
CASSQVPPQTGWKTEAFF
>TRBV21-1
CASSPKDPPLGASGSLNYEQYF
>TRBV6-4
CASSDGVNEQFF
>TRBV2
CASTLQGVDEKLFF
>TRBV27
CASSPRRGRSRGHEQYF
>TRBV7-9
CASRLGGSRNEQFF
>TRBV30
CAWSGGTSGRRNEQFF
>TRBV25-1
CASSAHGQSQPQHF
>TRBV7-9
CASSPRRPQHLGEQYF
>TRBV28
CASSFLLGGGVRDTKNIQYF
>TRBV2
CASNGNTGELFF
>TRBV28
CASSRIWGDYGYTF